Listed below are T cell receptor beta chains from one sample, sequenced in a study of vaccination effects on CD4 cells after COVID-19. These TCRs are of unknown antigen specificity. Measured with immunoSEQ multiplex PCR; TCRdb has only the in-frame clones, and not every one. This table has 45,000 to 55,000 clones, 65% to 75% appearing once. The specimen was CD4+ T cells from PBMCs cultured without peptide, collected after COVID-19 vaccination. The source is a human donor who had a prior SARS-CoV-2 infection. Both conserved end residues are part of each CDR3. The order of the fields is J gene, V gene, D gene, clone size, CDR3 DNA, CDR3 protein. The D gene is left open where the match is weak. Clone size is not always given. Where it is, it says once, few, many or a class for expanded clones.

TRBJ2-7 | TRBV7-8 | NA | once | TGTGCCAGCAGCTTAGGGCCCACCGCATACGAGCAGTACTTC | CASSLGPTAYEQYF
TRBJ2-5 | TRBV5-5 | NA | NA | TGTGCCAGCAGCTTGGAGACAGGAAATGGGGAGACCCAGTACTTC | CASSLETGNGETQYF
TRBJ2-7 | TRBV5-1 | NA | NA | TGCGCCAGCAGCTCGAAAGAAGACGGATCCTACGAGCAGTACTTC | CASSSKEDGSYEQYF
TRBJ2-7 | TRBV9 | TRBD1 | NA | TGTGCCAGCAGCGCCCAACCCGCGGGACAGGGCTACTCCTACGAGCAGTACTTC | CASSAQPAGQGYSYEQYF
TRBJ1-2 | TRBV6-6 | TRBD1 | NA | TGTGCCAGCAGTTACGAGACAGGGGGCAATGGCTACACCTTC | CASSYETGGNGYTF
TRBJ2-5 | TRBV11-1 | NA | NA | TGTGCCAGCAGCTCAAGGGGGACGGGGGTCCAAGAGACCCAGTACTTC | CASSSRGTGVQETQYF
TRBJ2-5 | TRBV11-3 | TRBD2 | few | TGTGCCAGCAGCTTAGGAGGACTAGCGGGAGGTCGGGAGACCCAGTACTTC | CASSLGGLAGGRETQYF
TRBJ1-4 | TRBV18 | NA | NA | TGTGCCAGCTCACCAGGAACAGAACCCAATGAAAAACTGTTTTTT | CASSPGTEPNEKLFF
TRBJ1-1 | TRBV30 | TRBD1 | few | TGTGCCTGGAGGAGGACAGGGGAGGCCGCTGAAGCTTTCTTT | CAWRRTGEAAEAFF
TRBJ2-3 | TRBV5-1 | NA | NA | TGCGCCAGCAGCAACCCCGGGCTTCTAAAAGGGACAGATACGCAGTATTTT | CASSNPGLLKGTDTQYF
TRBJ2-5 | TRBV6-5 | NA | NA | TGTGCCAGCAGTTCCACCCAGGGGCGCGCCTCTTACTTC | CASSSTQGRASYF
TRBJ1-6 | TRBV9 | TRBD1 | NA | TGTGCCAGCAGCGCGACAGGGAGTCCACCCCTCCACTTT | CASSATGSPPLHF
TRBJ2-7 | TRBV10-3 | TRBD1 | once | TGTGCCATCAGTGTGGGGACAGGGAGATACGAGCAGTACTTC | CAISVGTGRYEQYF
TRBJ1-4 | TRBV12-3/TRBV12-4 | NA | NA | TGTGCCAGCAGTTTGGGACCACGGGGGGAACTGTTTTTT | CASSLGPRGELFF
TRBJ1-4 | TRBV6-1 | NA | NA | TGTGCCAGCAGTGACCAAGCAACTAATGAAAAACTGTTTTTT | CASSDQATNEKLFF
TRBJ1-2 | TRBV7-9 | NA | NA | TGTGCCAGCAGCTTAGACGGGTGGAGCGGCGGTTACACCTTC | CASSLDGWSGGYTF
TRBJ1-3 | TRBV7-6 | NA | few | TGTGCCAGCAGCATACAGCCTGGAAACACCATATATTTT | CASSIQPGNTIYF
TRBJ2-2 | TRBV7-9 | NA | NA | TGTGCCAGCAGCCCCCCATCCCGCGTCGGGGAGCTGTTTTTT | CASSPPSRVGELFF
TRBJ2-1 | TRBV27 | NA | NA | TGTGCCAGCAGCCCTAAAACTGCGAATGAGCAGTTCTTC | CASSPKTANEQFF
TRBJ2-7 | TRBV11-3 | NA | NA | TGTGCCAGCAGCTTAGAAACCCGGGACACCGACTACGAGCAGTACTTC | CASSLETRDTDYEQYF
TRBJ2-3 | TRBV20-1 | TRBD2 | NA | TGCAGTGCTAGTGATAGCGGGAGCACAGATACGCAGTATTTT | CSASDSGSTDTQYF
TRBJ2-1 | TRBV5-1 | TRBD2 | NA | TGCGCCAGCAGCTTCGTTCCCCTAGCGGGGGTCAATGAGCAGTTCTTC | CASSFVPLAGVNEQFF
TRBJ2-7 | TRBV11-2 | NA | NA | TGTGCCAGCAGCTTCACACCCTACGAGCAGTACTTC | CASSFTPYEQYF
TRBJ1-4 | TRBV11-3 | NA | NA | TGTGCCAGCAGCTTAGACCCAGACCGGGGGAATGAAAAACTGTTTTTT | CASSLDPDRGNEKLFF
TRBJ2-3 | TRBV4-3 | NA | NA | TGCGCCAGCAGTCCTCGGGGCGTAGCAGAGGGAGATACGCAGTATTTT | CASSPRGVAEGDTQYF
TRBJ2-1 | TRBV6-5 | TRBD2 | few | TGTGCCAGCAGTCATCCGGGACTAGCGAAGGGTGAGCAGTTCTTC | CASSHPGLAKGEQFF
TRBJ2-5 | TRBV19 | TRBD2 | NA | TGTGCCAGCCTAGCGGGAGGGCCCGGGGAGACCCAGTACTTC | CASLAGGPGETQYF
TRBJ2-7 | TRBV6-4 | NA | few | TGTGCCAGCAGTGACCCTGATCACGAGCAGTACTTC | CASSDPDHEQYF
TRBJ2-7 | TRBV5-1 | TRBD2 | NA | TGCGCCAGCAGCTTGGAAGCGGGGGACTACGAGCAGTACTTC | CASSLEAGDYEQYF
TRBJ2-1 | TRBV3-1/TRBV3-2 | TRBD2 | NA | TGTGCCAGCAGCCAAGTCCCGGGACTAGTTAACAATGAGCAGTTCTTC | CASSQVPGLVNNEQFF
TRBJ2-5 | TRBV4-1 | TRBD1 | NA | TGCGCCAGCAGCCTACAGGGGGTGCGGGAGACCCAGTACTTC | CASSLQGVRETQYF
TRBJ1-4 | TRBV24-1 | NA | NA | TGTGCCACCAGTGATCCCCACTCGGGGGGGACTCGTGAAAAACTGTTTTTT | CATSDPHSGGTREKLFF
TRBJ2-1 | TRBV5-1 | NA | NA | TGCGCCAGCAGCTTGGCCTCCACGGACAATGAGCAGTTCTTC | CASSLASTDNEQFF
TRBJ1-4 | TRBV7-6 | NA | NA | TGTGCCAGCAGCTTAGGGGGTAATGAAAAACTGTTTTTT | CASSLGGNEKLFF
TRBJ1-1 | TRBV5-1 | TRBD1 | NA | TGCGCCAGCCTGGGACAGCCGAACACTGAAGCTTTCTTT | CASLGQPNTEAFF
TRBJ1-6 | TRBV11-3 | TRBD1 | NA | TGTGCCAGCAGCTTAGCCCCGGACAGGGCTGGGGATTCACCCCTCCACTTT | CASSLAPDRAGDSPLHF
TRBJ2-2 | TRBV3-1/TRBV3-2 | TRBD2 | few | TGTGCCAGCAGCCAAGTGTCACTAGCGGGGAGGGGCGGGGAGCTGTTTTTT | CASSQVSLAGRGGELFF
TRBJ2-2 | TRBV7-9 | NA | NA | TGTGCCAGCAGGTTGAGCGGGGAGCTGTTTTTT | CASRLSGELFF
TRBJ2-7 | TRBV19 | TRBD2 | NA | TGTGCCAGTAGCCGTCGAGCGGGAGCCTACGAGCAGTACTTC | CASSRRAGAYEQYF
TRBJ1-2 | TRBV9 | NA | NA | TGTGCCAGCAGCGAGGTCCCCGTGAGGGGGTCCCATGGCTACACCTTC | CASSEVPVRGSHGYTF
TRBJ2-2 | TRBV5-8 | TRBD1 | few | TGTGCCAGCAGCGATCGACAGGGGTCCGGGGAGCTGTTTTTT | CASSDRQGSGELFF
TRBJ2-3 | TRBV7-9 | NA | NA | TGTGCCAGCAGCTTAGGACGTCAGTATTTT | CASSLGRQYF
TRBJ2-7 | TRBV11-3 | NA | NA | TGTGCCAGCAGCCCGGGGTTCCACTACGAGCAGTACTTC | CASSPGFHYEQYF
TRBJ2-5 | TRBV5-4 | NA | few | TGTGCCAGCAGCTCTAGACTAGAACAAGAGACCCAGTACTTC | CASSSRLEQETQYF
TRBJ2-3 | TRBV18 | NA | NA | TGTGCCAGCTCACGACCGCTAGCGAGATACACCTCTAGCACAGATACGCAGTATTTT | CASSRPLARYTSSTDTQYF
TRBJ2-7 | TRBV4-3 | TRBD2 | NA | TGCGCCAGCAGCCAAGATCTCACTAGCGCACGCTACGAGCAGTACTTC | CASSQDLTSARYEQYF
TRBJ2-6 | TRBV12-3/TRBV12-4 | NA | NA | TGTGCCAGCAGTCCAAACAATAACAACGTCCTGACTTTC | CASSPNNNNVLTF
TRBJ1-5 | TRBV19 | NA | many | TGTGCCAGTAGTGTAGACCGCAATCAGCCCCAGCATTTT | CASSVDRNQPQHF
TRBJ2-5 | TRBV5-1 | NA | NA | TGCGCCAGCAGGCCGTTTCACGGGAGTGAGACCCAGTACTTC | CASRPFHGSETQYF
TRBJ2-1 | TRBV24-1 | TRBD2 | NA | TGTGCCACCAGTGATTCGGGACGGGAGGGCAATGAGCAGTTCTTC | CATSDSGREGNEQFF
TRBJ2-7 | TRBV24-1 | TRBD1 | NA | TGTGCCACCTTCTCCACAGGACAGGGGCTGCACGAGCAGTACTTC | CATFSTGQGLHEQYF
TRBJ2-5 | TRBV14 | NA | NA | TGTGCCAGCAGCCAAGACCACCAGGAGACCCAGTACTTC | CASSQDHQETQYF
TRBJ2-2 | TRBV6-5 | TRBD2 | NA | TGTGCCACCCGACTAGCGGGGAACACCGGGGAGCTGTTTTTT | CATRLAGNTGELFF
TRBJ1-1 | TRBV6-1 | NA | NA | TGTGCCAGCAGTCAGGGCGTCACTGAAGCTTTCTTT | CASSQGVTEAFF
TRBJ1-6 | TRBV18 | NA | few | TGTGCCAGCTCAGAAGCGTACAGGGATTCACCCCTCCACTTT | CASSEAYRDSPLHF